This T cell receptor beta chain was observed in a study of PD-1 blockade in classical Hodgkin lymphoma. Profiled with immunoSEQ multiplex PCR; TCRdb holds only in-frame clones, not every one. Of approximately 52,000 clones in the sample, approximately 89% were seen once. In germline, CDR1 is SGHRS, CDR2 YFSETQ. CDR3 length: 14 residues. The V end was cut by 0 bases, the J end by 5 bases, with 9 bases between. Time point described: cycle 4 day 1 (C4D1), after 6 weeks of nivolumab. Brentuximab vedotin exposure varied among the patients, all of whom had relapsed after autologous stem cell transplantation. Best overall response was complete response, partial response or progressive disease in these relapsed/refractory classical Hodgkin lymphoma patients. This clone appeared once. Antigen specificity is unknown. Whole-study findings and limits: For complete responders, baseline diversity was comparable to that of newly diagnosed patients. Significant TCR diversity gains by C4D1 occurred in CD4+ but not CD8+ cells.

The material was peripheral blood mononuclear cells (PBMCs), obtained before the fourth cycle of nivolumab. The clonotype comes from a human donor with classical Hodgkin lymphoma. This chain uses TRBV5-1 with TRBJ2-4; D unresolved. CDR3: CASSLALAENIQYF. The CDR3 nucleotides read TGCGCCAGCAGCTTGGCCCTTGCAGAAAACATTCAGTACTTC.